This T cell receptor (beta chain) derives from a study of OX40 agonist ivuxolimab in advanced cancers. Worth noting for this clone: What it recognizes is unknown.

The CDR3 is made up of 13 amino acids. CDR1 is SQVTM and CDR2 is ANQGSEA in the germline V gene. V was trimmed by 4 bases and J by 1 base, leaving 9 bases between them. Clones were read by immunoSEQ multiplex PCR, and TCRdb kept only the in-frame ones, dropping some. The sample lists tens of thousands of clones, around 88% seen once, with less than 0.75% in the top ten. Study results and limitations: Among some nonresponders, normalized T-cell clonal expansion was also low.

V gene TRBV29-1 combines with J gene TRBJ2-3; D is unclear. Sequenced material: CD4+ or CD8+ T cells sorted from blood, taken in a trial of the OX40 agonist ivuxolimab. This TCR came from an adult with an advanced solid tumor such as melanoma, head and neck, liver or kidney cancer. In DNA form, the CDR3 reads TGCAGCGTTGTGAACGTGGGCACAGATACGCAGTATTTT. Translating it yields CSVVNVGTDTQYF.